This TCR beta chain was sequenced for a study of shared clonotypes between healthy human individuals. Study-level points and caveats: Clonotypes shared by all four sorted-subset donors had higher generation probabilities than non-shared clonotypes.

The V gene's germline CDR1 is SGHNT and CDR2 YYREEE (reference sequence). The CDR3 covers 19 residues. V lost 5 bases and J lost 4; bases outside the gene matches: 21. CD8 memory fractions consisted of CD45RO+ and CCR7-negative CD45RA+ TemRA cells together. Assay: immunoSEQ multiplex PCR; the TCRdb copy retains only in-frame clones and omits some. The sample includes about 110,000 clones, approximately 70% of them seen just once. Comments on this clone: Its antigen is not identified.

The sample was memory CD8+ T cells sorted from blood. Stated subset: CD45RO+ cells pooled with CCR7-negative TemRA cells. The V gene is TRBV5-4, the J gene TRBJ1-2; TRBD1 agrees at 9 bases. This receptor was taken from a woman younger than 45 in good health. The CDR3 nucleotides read TGTGCCAGCAGTACGCCTCGTTTGGGACAGGGCACCCTTCGCTATGGCTACACCTTC. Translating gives CASSTPRLGQGTLRYGYTF.